One and the same sample provided the 21 T cell receptor beta chains below, sequenced in a study of shared clonotypes between healthy human individuals. Produced via immunoSEQ multiplex PCR; TCRdb's table is partial and in-frame only. The sample consists of 980,000 or so clones, roughly 72% of them appearing once. The sequenced sample consisted of memory CD4+ T cells sorted from blood. Subset reported: CD45RA-negative fraction. Receptors originate from a man younger than 35 in good health.

This clone was counted once. The chain carries TRBV5-4 and TRBJ2-7, with D perhaps TRBD1 or TRBD2 (5 bases each). CDR3 length: 13 amino acids. The V end lost 4 bases, the J end lost 2 bases, and 10 bases lay between the germline ends. Looked up from germline, CDR1 is SGHNT and CDR2 is YYREEE (reference sequence). CDR3 sequence reads: CASSQGPTYEQYF. The CDR3, as DNA: TGTGCCAGCAGCCAGGGACCGACCTACGAGCAGTACTTC.

The chain couples TRBV6-5 to TRBJ1-2; D not resolved. Germline loops: CDR1 MNHEY, CDR2 SVGAGI. With 6 bases removed from V and 0 bases from J, the gap between germline ends came to 14 bases. The CDR3 covers 15 residues. The CDR3: CASRPYTDSNYGYTF. As DNA, the CDR3 is TGTGCCAGCAGACCTTATACGGACTCTAACTATGGCTACACCTTC.

Turning to this clone: Other DNA sequences from this sample encode an identical CDR3 as well. The gene calls are TRBV15 and TRBJ1-3, with D maybe TRBD1 (5 bases). Trimming took off 3 bases at V and 0 bases at J, with 12 bases between the two ends. This CDR3 region has 16 residues. Germline V gives CDR1 LNHNV, CDR2 YYDKDF (reference sequence). The CDR3 here is CATSRGTGSSGNTIYF. DNA of the CDR3: TGTGCCACCAGCAGGGGTACAGGTTCCTCTGGAAACACCATATATTTT.

This chain connects TRBV29-1 to TRBJ2-6; D could derive from TRBD1 or TRBD2 (5 bases each). Trimming took off 3 bases at V and 0 bases at J, with 9 bases between the two ends. The CDR3 contains 15 residues. The germline CDR1 and CDR2 sequences are SQVTM and ANQGSEA. The CDR3 sequence: CSVDGGGSGANVLTF. The CDR3 coding sequence is TGCAGCGTTGACGGTGGGGGCTCTGGGGCCAACGTCCTGACTTTC.

The rearrangement uses TRBV7-2 and TRBJ2-7; 8 bases map to TRBD1. This CDR3 has 15 amino acids. V lost 5 bases and J lost 0; bases outside the gene matches: 6. CDR1 is SGHTA and CDR2 is FQGNSA in the germline V gene. CDR3 loop: CASSRDRSYSYEQYF. CDR3 DNA: TGTGCCAGCAGCCGGGACAGGTCGTACTCCTACGAGCAGTACTTC.

Written as DNA, the CDR3 is TGTGCCAGCAGTTACGAGGTTCAGATTACACCCCTCCACTTT. The encoded protein is CASSYEVQITPLHF. The V call is TRBV6-5, the J call TRBJ1-6; D not resolved. The CDR3 is 14 amino acids. Germline V gives CDR1 MNHEY, CDR2 SVGAGI. V lost 2 bases and J 11 bases, leaving 13 bases between the germline ends.

The rearrangement joins TRBV5-1 to TRBJ2-5, with no clear D. CDR3 length: 13 residues. V lost 2 bases, J lost 7 bases, and 12 bases lay in between. Germline CDR1 reads SGHRS; CDR2 reads YFSETQ. CDR3 region: CASSFRDFGTQYF. The CDR3, as DNA: TGCGCCAGCAGCTTTCGCGATTTCGGGACCCAGTACTTC.

This clone has just a few counts. This chain connects TRBV7-2 to TRBJ2-1, with TRBD2 matching over 7 bases. This CDR3 comprises 17 residues. Per germline, CDR1 SGHTA and CDR2 FQGNSA. The junction had 10 bases not matched to a gene; V was cut back by 5 bases and J by 0 bases. CDR3 loop: CASSLALGGSSYNEQFF. The CDR3 DNA sequence: TGTGCCAGCAGCCTTGCGTTGGGGGGGAGCTCCTACAATGAGCAGTTCTTC.

Turning to this clone: This clone may be a read error of a much larger clone one base away. The chain carries TRBV5-4 and TRBJ1-5, with TRBD1 as a possible D gene (6 bases). This CDR3 region has 13 residues. CDR1 SGHNT and CDR2 YYREEE come from the germline V gene (reference sequence). Trimming took 7 bases from V and 3 from J, leaving 11 bases between them. The CDR3 region has the DNA TGTGCCAGCCAACAGGGTAACAATCAGCCCCAGCATTTT. It translates to CASQQGNNQPQHF.

This clone was counted a few times. The chain links TRBV19 to TRBJ1-1, with D unresolved. The CDR3 runs 11 residues. V was trimmed by 7 bases and J by 11 bases, leaving 14 bases between them. Germline V gene data show CDR1 as LNHDA and CDR2 as SQIVND (reference sequence). The CDR3 region has the DNA TGTGCCAGTACCGCAGGAGTTGGGGCTTTCTTT. Translation: CASTAGVGAFF.

This clone was seen only a few times. The chain carries TRBV27 and TRBJ2-7; a weak D match, TRBD2 (6 bases). The germline gives CDR1 MNHEY, CDR2 SMNVEV (reference sequence). This CDR3 is built from 19 residues. Trimming shortened V by 4 bases and J by 0 bases, and 25 bases separated the two germline ends. CDR3 sequence (DNA): TGTGCCAGCAGTTCCCAGGTCGAATTAGGGAGGAAGAGCTCCTACGAGCAGTACTTC. Amino acids: CASSSQVELGRKSSYEQYF.

This clone was counted only a few times. V usage is TRBV30 and J usage is TRBJ1-1; 8 nucleotides match TRBD1. J was trimmed by 1 base and V by 8 bases; bases with no gene match: 12. This CDR3 has 15 residues. CDR1 and CDR2 (germline): GTSNPN, SVGIG (reference sequence). The CDR3 loop reads CAGKDRGSGNTEAFF. The CDR3 DNA sequence: TGTGCCGGGAAAGACAGGGGTAGCGGGAACACTGAAGCTTTCTTT.

The genes are TRBV7-3 and TRBJ2-3, with TRBD1 as a possible D gene (5 bases). V lost 3 bases and J lost 4, with 14 bases in between. The CDR3 has 15 amino acids. Germline assignment: CDR1 SGHTA and CDR2 FQGTGA. Written as DNA, the CDR3 is TGTGCCAGCAGCTTGGGATTCCAGGGTCCAGATACGCAGTATTTT. Protein sequence: CASSLGFQGPDTQYF.

The J gene is TRBJ1-1, the V gene TRBV5-1; D remains ambiguous. CDR3 length equals 15 residues. Deletions cut 0 bases from V and 4 bases from J, with 13 bases between. The germline gives CDR1 SGHRS, CDR2 YFSETQ. CDR3 protein: CASSLEGDPSTEAFF. As DNA, the CDR3 is TGCGCCAGCAGCTTGGAGGGCGATCCGAGCACTGAAGCTTTCTTT.

This chain joins TRBV5-1 and TRBJ1-1; a weak D match, TRBD1 (5 bases). The CDR3 runs 14 residues. Trimming removed 4 bases from V and 2 bases from J, with 12 bases in between. The V gene's germline CDR1 is SGHRS and CDR2 YFSETQ. CDR3 loop: CASSSLGPNTEAFF. As DNA, the CDR3 is TGCGCCAGCAGCAGCTTGGGACCCAACACTGAAGCTTTCTTT.

This chain connects TRBV5-1 to TRBJ1-1; 9 bases agree with TRBD1. Germline lookup yields CDR1 SGHRS and CDR2 YFSETQ. Losses at the gene ends were 4 bases for V and 6 bases for J; bases not matched to a gene: 7. The CDR3 has 14 residues. CDR3 bases: TGCGCCAGCAGCCCCGGACAGGGGAGTGCTGAAGCTTTCTTT. Protein product: CASSPGQGSAEAFF.

This chain connects TRBV14 to TRBJ2-5; D ambiguous. CDR1 and CDR2 from the germline V gene are SGHDN and FVKESK. Trimming removed 0 bases at V and 7 bases at J, with 12 bases between. The CDR3 extends over 14 amino acids. The CDR3 reads CASSQDLSSWTQYF. For the CDR3, the DNA is TGTGCCAGCAGCCAAGATCTGTCTAGTTGGACCCAGTACTTC.

J is TRBJ2-5 and V is TRBV5-1, with D tentatively TRBD1 (5 bases). There are 15 residues in the CDR3. CDR1 is SGHRS, CDR2 YFSETQ, per germline. V was cut by 4 bases and J by 3 bases, with 16 bases left in between. The CDR3 coding sequence is TGCGCCAGCAGCCCTGGCGCAGGGATGGAAGAGACCCAGTACTTC. Encoded protein: CASSPGAGMEETQYF.

This sequence joins TRBV9 and TRBJ2-2; D is ambiguous. This CDR3 comprises 15 residues. The V gene lost 0 bases and the J gene lost 4 bases, with 10 bases spanning the gap. From germline, CDR1 is SGDLS and CDR2 YYNGEE. The CDR3 nucleotides are TGTGCCAGCAGCGTAGGCGGCAGCTTCACCGGGGAGCTGTTTTTT. Translating it yields CASSVGGSFTGELFF.

The rearrangement joins TRBV19 to TRBJ1-3; D remains unclear. Germline V gene lookup returns CDR1 LNHDA and CDR2 SQIVND (reference sequence). The CDR3 is 15 amino acids. Trimming left V 6 bases short and J 0 bases short, with 12 bases between. The CDR3 coding sequence is TGTGCCAGTAGCCCGGTTGTAAGCTCTGGAAACACCATATATTTT. This gives the protein CASSPVVSSGNTIYF.

The V call is TRBV6-1, the J call TRBJ1-5, with a tentative D call TRBD1 (5 bases). The germline V gene has CDR1 MNHNS and CDR2 SASEGT. The V end lost 10 bases, the J end lost 5 bases, and 18 bases lay between the germline ends. The length of the CDR3 is 14 residues. As DNA, the CDR3 is TGTGCCACCCATAAAGGGACGGCCGATCAGCCCCAGCATTTT. This encodes CATHKGTADQPQHF.